The rows below give T cell receptor beta chains drawn from one sample of a study of blood T cell repertoires in COVID-19. Here immunoSEQ multiplex PCR was the method, and the copy in TCRdb shows in-frame clones only, minus some. This repertoire shows about 100,000 clones, about 91% found once; its top ten account for roughly 4.7%. Sequencing used peripheral blood. These receptor sequences come from a human donor in a cohort sampled during active COVID-19. Each CDR3 is given with its conserved first and last residue. A D gene is named only where the DNA matches it firmly. Expanded clones get a size class; other rows say once, few or many, or leave the size out.

TRBJ1-1 TRBV5-1 - - 11 CASRSEGGAFF TGCGCCAGCAGGAGCGAAGGGGGAGCTTTCTTT
TRBJ1-2 TRBV11-2 - - 11 CASSSYSGYTF TGTGCCAGCAGCTCCTATTCCGGCTACACCTTC
TRBJ2-1 TRBV19 - TRBD2 15 CASSTLAGVYNEQFF TGTGCCAGTAGCACACTAGCGGGAGTTTACAATGAGCAGTTCTTC
TRBJ2-4 TRBV5-5 once - 15 CASTWVGGRRNIQYF TGTGCCAGCACCTGGGTCGGGGGGCGGAGAAACATTCAGTACTTC
TRBJ2-3 TRBV10-3 - - 13 CAIRRGSTDTQYF TGTGCCATCAGAAGGGGAAGCACAGATACGCAGTATTTT
TRBJ2-3 TRBV5-4 - TRBD2 15 CASSLSGRAADTQYF TGTGCCAGCAGCTTGAGCGGGAGGGCCGCAGATACGCAGTATTTT
TRBJ2-7 TRBV11-2 - - 14 CASRSSWSSYEQYF TGTGCCAGCAGGTCCTCATGGAGCTCCTACGAGCAGTACTTC
TRBJ2-3 TRBV6-2/TRBV6-3 medium-sized - 16 CASSPTAGGGQDTQYF TGTGCCAGCAGCCCCACTGCGGGTGGTGGGCAGGATACGCAGTATTTT
TRBJ2-5 TRBV5-1 - - 14 CASRSSSQRETQYF TGCGCCAGCAGATCGAGTAGTCAGCGAGAGACCCAGTACTTC
TRBJ2-7 TRBV14 - - 12 CASSQDSYEQYF TGTGCCAGCAGCCAAGACAGCTACGAGCAGTACTTC
TRBJ2-7 TRBV6-5 - TRBD2 15 CASSYSRGRSHEQYF TGTGCCAGCAGTTACAGTCGCGGGAGGTCCCACGAGCAGTACTTC
TRBJ1-2 TRBV19 - TRBD1 15 CASSIAPGQSYGYTF TGTGCCAGTAGTATAGCCCCGGGACAGAGTTATGGCTACACCTTC
TRBJ2-4 TRBV29-1 - - 13 CSVGGREKNIQYF TGCAGCGTCGGCGGACGGGAGAAAAACATTCAGTACTTC
TRBJ2-3 TRBV11-3 - - 13 CASSLRGTDTQYF TGTGCCAGCAGCTTACGCGGAACAGATACGCAGTATTTT
TRBJ2-5 TRBV4-1 - TRBD1 17 CASSHQRGQDGQETQYF TGCGCCAGCAGCCACCAAAGGGGACAGGACGGGCAAGAGACCCAGTACTTC
TRBJ2-1 TRBV7-9 - TRBD2 16 CASSIMSGSSYNEQFF TGTGCCAGCAGCATTATGAGCGGGAGCTCCTACAATGAGCAGTTCTTC
TRBJ2-5 TRBV5-1 - - 13 CASSLGTVETQYF TGCGCCAGCAGCTTGGGGACTGTGGAGACCCAGTACTTC
TRBJ2-7 TRBV7-6 once TRBD2 18 CASSRTEASGSRSYEQYF TGTGCCAGCAGTCGCACAGAAGCTAGCGGGTCACGCTCCTACGAGCAGTACTTC
TRBJ2-5 TRBV10-3 - TRBD2 14 CAISDGSGRETQYF TGTGCCATCAGTGATGGTAGCGGGAGGGAGACCCAGTACTTC
TRBJ2-2 TRBV7-2 once - 15 CASTRRSGATGELFF TGTGCCAGCACCCGGAGGTCAGGGGCCACCGGGGAGCTGTTTTTT
TRBJ2-1 TRBV5-4 - TRBD2 14 CATRDYSYYNEQFF TGTGCCACTCGGGACTACTCCTACTACAATGAGCAGTTCTTC
TRBJ1-6 TRBV30 - - 17 CAWSASSLSPVNSPLHF TGTGCCTGGAGTGCTTCCTCCCTTTCCCCTGTAAATTCACCCCTCCACTTT
TRBJ2-4 TRBV6-5 - TRBD1 14 CASKIGTGSNIQYF TGTGCCAGTAAGATCGGGACAGGTTCAAACATTCAGTACTTC
TRBJ1-1 TRBV19 - TRBD1 14 CASSIGRDRAEAFF TGTGCCAGTAGTATAGGTCGGGACAGAGCAGAAGCTTTCTTT
TRBJ2-3 TRBV9 - - 15 CASSVGGRTRDTQYF TGTGCCAGCAGCGTAGGTGGGAGGACCCGAGATACGCAGTATTTT
TRBJ2-5 TRBV9 - - 13 CASSVSWAETQYF TGTGCCAGCAGCGTATCCTGGGCAGAGACCCAGTACTTC
TRBJ2-3 TRBV9 - TRBD1 16 CASSEERDRATDTQYF TGTGCCAGCAGCGAAGAAAGGGACAGGGCCACAGATACGCAGTATTTT
TRBJ2-3 TRBV30 - TRBD1 14 CAWAGQGRTDTQYF TGTGCCTGGGCAGGACAGGGCAGGACAGATACGCAGTATTTT
TRBJ2-7 TRBV7-2 - TRBD1 14 CASSSIDRAYEQYF TGTGCCAGCAGCTCGATCGACAGGGCCTACGAGCAGTACTTC
TRBJ1-4 TRBV5-4 - - 13 CASSISGNEKLFF TGTGCCAGCAGCATAAGCGGGAATGAAAAACTGTTTTTT
TRBJ2-1 TRBV5-1 - TRBD1 16 CASSQTGTGYYNEQFF TGCGCCAGCAGCCAAACCGGGACAGGATACTACAATGAGCAGTTCTTC
TRBJ1-2 TRBV27 - TRBD1 14 CASSLDRGLYGYTF TGTGCCAGCAGCTTGGACAGGGGATTATATGGCTACACCTTC
TRBJ2-1 TRBV19 - - 18 CASSAPARLVRQRDEQFF TGTGCCAGTAGTGCCCCCGCACGATTAGTCCGGCAGCGGGATGAGCAGTTCTTC
TRBJ1-3 TRBV6-7 - TRBD1 18 CASSYFSRGLDRAYTIYF TGTGCCAGCAGTTACTTTTCGAGGGGCCTAGACAGGGCATACACCATATATTTT
TRBJ2-3 TRBV3-1/TRBV3-2 - TRBD1 16 CASSHWTGGKLDTQYF TGTGCCAGCAGCCATTGGACAGGGGGCAAGTTGGATACGCAGTATTTT
TRBJ2-1 TRBV19 few TRBD1 14 CASSNRGDHNEQFF TGTGCCAGTAGTAACAGGGGGGACCACAATGAGCAGTTCTTC
TRBJ1-1 TRBV4-1 few - 12 CASSLAGTEAFF TGCGCCAGCAGCCTAGCTGGGACAGAAGCTTTCTTT
TRBJ1-4 TRBV7-9 once TRBD1 14 CASTLTGGGEKLFF TGTGCCAGCACCCTAACAGGGGGCGGTGAAAAACTGTTTTTT
TRBJ2-4 TRBV12-3/TRBV12-4 - TRBD1 13 CASSGTGKNIQYF TGTGCCAGCAGTGGGACAGGCAAAAACATTCAGTACTTC
TRBJ2-3 TRBV7-3 - - 14 CASSLGGVTDTQYF TGTGCCAGCAGCTTAGGAGGAGTGACAGATACGCAGTATTTT
TRBJ2-7 TRBV9 - TRBD1 15 CASSVRGTGVHEQYF TGTGCCAGCAGCGTTCGCGGGACAGGGGTCCACGAGCAGTACTTC
TRBJ2-7 TRBV11-2 - - 14 CASSLAPDSYEQYF TGTGCCAGCAGCTTAGCGCCCGACAGTTACGAGCAGTACTTC
TRBJ2-3 TRBV19 - TRBD2 16 CASSTRLAGRTDTQYF TGTGCCAGTAGTACCCGACTAGCGGGCCGCACAGATACGCAGTATTTT
TRBJ1-2 TRBV30 - - 11 CAWGAQGRYTF TGTGCCTGGGGGGCGCAGGGCCGCTACACCTTC
TRBJ2-7 TRBV5-1 - TRBD2 16 CASSSGLTSGGLEQYF TGCGCCAGCAGCTCGGGATTGACTAGCGGAGGACTCGAGCAGTACTTC
TRBJ2-7 TRBV6-1 - TRBD1 14 CASSEGGTAYEQYF TGTGCCAGCAGTGAAGGGGGGACAGCCTACGAGCAGTACTTC
TRBJ2-7 TRBV29-1 - - 12 CSVARGAYEQYF TGCAGCGTTGCCCGGGGAGCCTACGAGCAGTACTTC
TRBJ2-7 TRBV24-1 - - 12 CATSDSGTWKYF TGTGCCACCAGTGATTCAGGAACGTGGAAGTACTTC
TRBJ2-5 TRBV7-9 - TRBD2 14 CASSIGTSGKAQYF TGTGCCAGCAGCATTGGGACTAGCGGGAAGGCCCAGTACTTC
TRBJ2-1 TRBV27 - TRBD2 13 CASSGLAGVEQFF TGTGCCAGCAGTGGACTAGCGGGAGTTGAGCAGTTCTTC
TRBJ2-5 TRBV5-1 - TRBD2 17 CASSSFKTSGRAETQYF TGCGCCAGCAGCTCTTTTAAGACTAGCGGGAGAGCGGAGACCCAGTACTTC
TRBJ1-1 TRBV4-1 - TRBD1 18 CASSQGWDRADTNTEAFF TGCGCCAGCAGCCAAGGTTGGGACAGGGCAGATACAAACACTGAAGCTTTCTTT
TRBJ2-1 TRBV7-6 once TRBD2 17 CASSLALAGGLYNEQFF TGTGCCAGCAGCTTAGCACTAGCGGGAGGACTCTACAATGAGCAGTTCTTC
TRBJ2-7 TRBV27 once - 15 CASGPAFSRSYEQYF TGTGCCAGCGGGCCGGCATTCAGCCGCTCCTACGAGCAGTACTTC
TRBJ2-7 TRBV12-3/TRBV12-4 - - 12 CASSLISGEQYF TGTGCCAGCAGTTTAATCTCGGGGGAGCAGTACTTC
TRBJ1-1 TRBV6-5 - - 13 CASSTPLGHEAFF TGTGCCAGCAGTACGCCCTTGGGCCATGAAGCTTTCTTT
TRBJ2-7 TRBV5-1 few TRBD2 14 CASSDPSGSYEQYF TGCGCCAGCAGCGACCCTAGCGGCTCCTACGAGCAGTACTTC
TRBJ2-7 TRBV5-4 - TRBD2 17 CASSLGGGSSGVLKQYF TGTGCCAGCAGCTTGGGTGGCGGATCTAGCGGGGTCCTGAAGCAGTACTTC
TRBJ1-2 TRBV7-2 - - 15 CASSSPGRANYGYTF TGTGCCAGCAGCTCCCCGGGGAGGGCGAACTATGGCTACACCTTC
TRBJ2-2 TRBV7-2 - - 16 CASSLGGGKVAGELFF TGTGCCAGCAGCTTAGGGGGCGGGAAAGTCGCCGGGGAGCTGTTTTTT